The present TCR beta chain was sequenced within a study of identical twins. This clonotype was picked up a small number of times. This CDR3 contains 16 residues. Trimming removed 0 bases at V and 5 bases at J, with 17 bases between. Germline CDR1 SGHRS, CDR2 YFSETQ. TCRdb ran MiXCR on the 5' RACE reads and lists one entry per CDR3 protein. The repertoire has 700,000 to 950,000 distinct CDR3 sequences, roughly an eighth of them found once; the top ten carry around 1.6%. This sample also belongs to another study, concerning yellow fever vaccine responses in identical twins.

The sequence was collected from a woman aged 18-29 years in good health. This chain connects TRBV5-1 to TRBJ2-5; D tentatively fits TRBD1 or TRBD2 (6 bases each). The sequencing sample was made of PBMCs. The CDR3 nucleotides are TGCGCCAGCAGCTTGGCCGTCGGGGGCTGGAGGGAGACCCAGTACTTC. Amino acid sequence: CASSLAVGGWRETQYF.